This T cell receptor (beta chain) was captured by sequencing in a study of blood T cell repertoires in COVID-19. V lost 7 bases and J lost 5, with 14 bases in between. The CDR3 loop spans 13 amino acids. Per germline, CDR1 LNHDA and CDR2 SQIVND (reference sequence). The assay was immunoSEQ multiplex PCR, and TCRdb's table has in-frame clones only and misses some. Of 200,000 to 250,000 clones listed, 88% are singletons. This sequence was found in a man aged 80 or over with acute or convalescent COVID-19. What was sequenced was peripheral blood. The chain recombines TRBV19 with TRBJ2-5; D gene uncertain. Here the CDR3 reads CASNPASTETQYF. The CDR3 DNA sequence: TGTGCCAGTAACCCAGCGTCCACGGAGACCCAGTACTTC.